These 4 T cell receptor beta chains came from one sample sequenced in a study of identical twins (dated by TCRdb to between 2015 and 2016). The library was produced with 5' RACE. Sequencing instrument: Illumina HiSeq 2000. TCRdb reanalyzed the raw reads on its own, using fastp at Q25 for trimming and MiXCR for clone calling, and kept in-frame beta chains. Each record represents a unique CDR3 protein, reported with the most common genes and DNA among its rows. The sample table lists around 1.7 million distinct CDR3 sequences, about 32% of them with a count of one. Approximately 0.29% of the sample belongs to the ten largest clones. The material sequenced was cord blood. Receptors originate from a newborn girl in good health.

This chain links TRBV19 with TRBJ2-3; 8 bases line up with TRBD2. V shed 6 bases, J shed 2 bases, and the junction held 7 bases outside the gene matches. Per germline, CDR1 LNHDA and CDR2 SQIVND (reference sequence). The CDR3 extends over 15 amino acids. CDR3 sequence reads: CASRPGGRFTDTQYF. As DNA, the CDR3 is TGTGCCAGTAGGCCGGGGGGGCGCTTCACAGATACGCAGTATTTT.

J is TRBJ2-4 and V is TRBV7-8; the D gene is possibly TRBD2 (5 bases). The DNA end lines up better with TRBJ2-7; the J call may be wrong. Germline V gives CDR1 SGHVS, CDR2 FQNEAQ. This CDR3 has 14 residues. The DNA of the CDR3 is TGTGCCAGCAGCTTCGGGAAAGTGGCCTACGAGCAGTACTTC. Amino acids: CASSFGKVAYEQYF.

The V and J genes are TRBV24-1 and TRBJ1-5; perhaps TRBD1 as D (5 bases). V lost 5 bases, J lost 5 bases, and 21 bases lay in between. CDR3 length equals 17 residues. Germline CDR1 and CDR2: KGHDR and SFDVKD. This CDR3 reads CATSAGGEDIDHQPQHF. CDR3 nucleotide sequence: TGTGCCACCAGTGCAGGAGGTGAGGACATCGACCATCAGCCCCAGCATTTT.

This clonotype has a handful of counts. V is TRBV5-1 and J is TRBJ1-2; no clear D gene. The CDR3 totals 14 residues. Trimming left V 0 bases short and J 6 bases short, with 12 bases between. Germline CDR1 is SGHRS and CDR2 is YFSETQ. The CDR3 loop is CASSLGRRGDGYTF. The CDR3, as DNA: TGCGCCAGCAGCTTGGGACGGCGAGGAGATGGCTACACCTTC.